One and the same sample provided the 10 T cell receptor beta chains below, sequenced in a study of immune cell composition in non-small cell lung cancer. Sequencing was performed with immunoSEQ multiplex PCR; in TCRdb, only in-frame clones are kept and a portion is missing. This sample carries approximately 15,000 clones, 81% of them seen once, and the ten largest clones take roughly 11%. The material sequenced was lung tumor tissue. These receptors were taken from a human donor with non-small cell lung cancer.

This clone turned up a few times. The J gene is TRBJ2-1, the V gene TRBV19; 10 bases agree with TRBD2. The CDR3 is 15 amino acids. J gave up 7 bases and V 4 bases, and 7 bases lay outside the gene matches. The germline V gene encodes CDR1 LNHDA and CDR2 SQIVND (reference sequence). Written as DNA, the CDR3 is TGTGCCAGTAGTACGCCGGGACTAGCGAGGAATGAGCAGTTCTTC. Protein product: CASSTPGLARNEQFF.

The J gene is TRBJ2-7, the V gene TRBV6-6, with D unclear. Germline V lookup: CDR1 MNHNY, CDR2 SVGAGI (reference sequence). This CDR3 comprises 12 residues. Trimming left V 0 bases short and J 3 bases short, with 3 bases between. The CDR3 spells CASSYSFYEQYF. The CDR3 coding sequence is TGTGCCAGCAGTTACTCCTTCTACGAGCAGTACTTC.

The chain joins TRBV7-6 to TRBJ2-1; 14 bases are a match to TRBD2. Germline assignment: CDR1 SGHVS and CDR2 FNYEAQ. The CDR3 is 16 residues long. With 4 bases clipped from V and 8 bases from J, the junction kept 7 bases outside the gene matches. This CDR3 is CASSSTSGGAWDEQFF. The DNA of the CDR3 is TGTGCCAGCAGCTCGACTAGCGGGGGGGCTTGGGATGAGCAGTTCTTC.

On this clone itself: The same CDR3 also results from other DNA sequences found in this sample. The chain uses TRBV9 and TRBJ2-7; D is undetermined. Trimming pared 1 base from V and 0 bases from J, leaving 17 bases between. This CDR3 contains 17 residues. Per germline, CDR1 SGDLS and CDR2 YYNGEE. CDR3 sequence reads: CASSVNPSRVNSYEQYF. The CDR3 DNA reads TGTGCCAGCAGCGTAAACCCCAGCCGGGTCAACTCCTACGAGCAGTACTTC.

The chain recombines TRBV29-1 with TRBJ2-6; D is undetermined. This CDR3 region has 12 residues. Trimming stripped 3 bases from V and 4 bases from J, with 4 bases between. The germline V gene has CDR1 SQVTM and CDR2 ANQGSEA. CDR3 protein: CSVDTGANVLTF. Written as DNA, the CDR3 is TGCAGCGTTGATACCGGGGCCAACGTCCTGACTTTC.

The rearrangement links TRBV5-5 to TRBJ2-2, with D perhaps TRBD2 (6 bases). The CDR3 extends over 17 amino acids. The germline V gene encodes CDR1 SGHKS and CDR2 YYEKEE (reference sequence). V was shortened by 4 bases and J by 2 bases, with 18 bases between the two germline ends. CDR3 DNA sequence: TGTGCCAGCAGCCAAGACTCCCGGAGGGGAAACACCGGGGAGCTGTTTTTT. Encoded protein: CASSQDSRRGNTGELFF.

The chain combines TRBV19 with TRBJ2-1, with 7 bases identical to TRBD2. The CDR3 sequence is 16 residues long. Germline V gene data show CDR1 as LNHDA and CDR2 as SQIVND (reference sequence). The junction had 3 bases not matched to a gene; V was cut back by 1 base and J by 0 bases. In DNA form, the CDR3 reads TGTGCCAGTAGTATAGGGGGCGGGGGCTCCTACAATGAGCAGTTCTTC. It specifies CASSIGGGGSYNEQFF.

This rearrangement joins TRBV4-1 to TRBJ2-1, with D hard to call. Germline V gene lookup returns CDR1 MGHRA and CDR2 YSYEKL. The CDR3 runs 12 residues. The V gene lost 4 bases and the J gene lost 6 bases, with 7 bases spanning the gap. CDR3 sequence reads: CASSRARNEQFF. The CDR3 DNA sequence: TGCGCCAGCAGCCGAGCGCGCAATGAGCAGTTCTTC.

The chain employs TRBV28 and TRBJ2-7, with D perhaps TRBD2 (5 bases). Germline CDR1 is MDHEN and CDR2 is SYDVKM. This CDR3 region has 14 residues. Trimming stripped 7 bases from V and 4 bases from J, with 17 bases between. The CDR3 sequence is CASTRPGILYEQYF. The CDR3 bases are TGTGCCAGCACTAGACCGGGAATCCTTTACGAGCAGTACTTC.

V and J are TRBV6-1 and TRBJ1-5; D may be TRBD1 (6 bases). Looked up from germline, CDR1 is MNHNS and CDR2 is SASEGT. This CDR3 has 15 residues. Trimming removed 6 bases from V and 5 bases from J, with 17 bases in between. The CDR3 here is CASSASDGGHQPQHF. DNA of the CDR3: TGTGCCAGCAGCGCCAGTGATGGGGGGCATCAGCCCCAGCATTTT.